The clone carrying this T cell receptor (beta chain) was counted ten times or more. The data originate from a study of T cells in Graves' hyperthyroidism and ophthalmopathy. Stable Graves' hyperthyroidism denoted no ophthalmopathy progression over 18 months. RNA transcripts served as the template for amplifying TCR beta CDR3 regions. The HTBI primer set drove a first-round RT-PCR of the TCR CDR3. TCRdb reanalysed the multiplex PCR reads using MiXCR and keeps one entry per CDR3 protein. The sample shows about 360,000 distinct CDR3 sequences, about 20% of them seen only once. Germline assignment: CDR1 SGHVS and CDR2 FQNEAQ. Trimming removed 6 bases at V and 3 bases at J, with 17 bases between. This CDR3 is 15 amino acids long.

The receptor was derived from a woman between 18 and 30 years old with Graves' hyperthyroidism. This chain links TRBV7-8 with TRBJ2-5; a possible D gene is TRBD2 (5 bases). The specimen was blood. The CDR3, as DNA: TGTGCCAGCAGTCGCGGGCGGCAGCTAAAAGAGACCCAGTACTTC. Translation gives CASSRGRQLKETQYF. Supplemented by reference TRBV7-8 and TRBJ2-5, the full variable domain reads GAGVSQSPRYKVAKRGQDVALRCDPISGHVSLFWYQQALGQGPEFLTYFQNEAQLDKSGLPSDRFFAERPEGSVSTLKIQRTQQEDSAVYLCASSRGRQLKETQYFGPGTRLLVL.